This T cell receptor beta chain was captured in a study of T cell responses to AZD1222 COVID-19 vaccine. Second-dose timings of about 4 or about 12 weeks were pooled. This clone was found once. Antigen: not known. Study-wide points: Possibly, clonal diversity was underestimated; donors were largely white British and included more females.

Trimming cost V 1 base and J 5 bases; bases outside gene matches: 10. Germline V CDR1 and CDR2: LGHDT, YNNKEL (reference sequence). The CDR3 sequence is 16 residues long. TCRdb keeps only in-frame clones here, not all; method: immunoSEQ multiplex PCR. The sample has more than 150,000 clones; over 80% are singletons. The sequence was collected from an adult who received the AZD1222 COVID-19 vaccine. This specimen was peripheral blood, taken 28 days after the second AZD1222 dose. J is TRBJ1-2 and V is TRBV3-1 (or the pseudogene TRBV3-2); 7 nucleotides agree with TRBD1. The CDR3 DNA is TGTGCCAGCAGCCAAGGGGTTTGGACAGGTCTTTATGGCTACACCTTC. Protein product: CASSQGVWTGLYGYTF.